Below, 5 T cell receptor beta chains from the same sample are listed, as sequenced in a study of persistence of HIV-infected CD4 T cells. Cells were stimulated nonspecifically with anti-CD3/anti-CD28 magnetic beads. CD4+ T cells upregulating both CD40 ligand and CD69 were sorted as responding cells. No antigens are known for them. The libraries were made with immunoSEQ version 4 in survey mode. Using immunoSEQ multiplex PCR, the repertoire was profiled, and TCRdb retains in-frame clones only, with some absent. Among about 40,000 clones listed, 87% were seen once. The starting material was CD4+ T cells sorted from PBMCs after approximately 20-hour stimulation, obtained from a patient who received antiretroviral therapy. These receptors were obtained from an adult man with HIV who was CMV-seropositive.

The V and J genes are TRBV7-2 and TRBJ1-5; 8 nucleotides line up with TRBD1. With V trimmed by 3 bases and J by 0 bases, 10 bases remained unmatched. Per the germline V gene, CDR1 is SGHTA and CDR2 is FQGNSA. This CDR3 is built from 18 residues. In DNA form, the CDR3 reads TGTGCCAGCAGCTTCTGGGTTCCAGGGGGCCATAGCAATCAGCCCCAGCATTTT. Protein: CASSFWVPGGHSNQPQHF.

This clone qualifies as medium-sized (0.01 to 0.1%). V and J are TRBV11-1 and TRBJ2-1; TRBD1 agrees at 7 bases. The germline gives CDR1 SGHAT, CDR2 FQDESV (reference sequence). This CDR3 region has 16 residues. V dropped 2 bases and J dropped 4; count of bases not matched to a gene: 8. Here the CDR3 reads CASSLKDRSLYNEQFF. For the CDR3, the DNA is TGTGCCAGCAGCTTAAAGGACAGGTCCCTATACAATGAGCAGTTCTTC.

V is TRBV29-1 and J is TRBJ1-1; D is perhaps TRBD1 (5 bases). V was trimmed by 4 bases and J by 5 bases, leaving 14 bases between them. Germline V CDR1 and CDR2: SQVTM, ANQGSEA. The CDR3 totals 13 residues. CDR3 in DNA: TGCAGCGTTGTCGGGCTGAGGGGTACTGAAGCTTTCTTT. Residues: CSVVGLRGTEAFF.

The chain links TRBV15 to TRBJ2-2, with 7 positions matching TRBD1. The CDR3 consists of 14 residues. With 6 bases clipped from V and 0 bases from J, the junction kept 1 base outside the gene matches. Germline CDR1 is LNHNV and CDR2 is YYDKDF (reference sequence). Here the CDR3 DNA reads TGTGCCACCAGAGGGACAGCGAACACCGGGGAGCTGTTTTTT. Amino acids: CATRGTANTGELFF.

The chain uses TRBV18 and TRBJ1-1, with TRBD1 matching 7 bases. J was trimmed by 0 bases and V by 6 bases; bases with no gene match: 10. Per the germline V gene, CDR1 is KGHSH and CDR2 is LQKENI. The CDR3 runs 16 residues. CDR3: CASSLGTELVNTEAFF. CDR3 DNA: TGTGCCAGCTCTCTCGGGACAGAGCTAGTGAACACTGAAGCTTTCTTT. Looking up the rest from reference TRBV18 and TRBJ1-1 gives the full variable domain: NAGVMQNPRHLVRRRGQEARLRCSPMKGHSHVYWYRQLPEEGLKFMVYLQKENIIDESGMPKERFSAEFPKEGPSILRIQQVVRGDSAAYFCASSLGTELVNTEAFFGQGTRLTVV.